This T cell receptor beta chain stems from a study of cytomegalovirus exposure and HLA in healthy donors. Notes on the study in general: Cytomegalovirus status was reportedly diagnosed by the classifier with high specificity and sensitivity.

Note on this clone: Its antigen is unknown.

The germline V gene encodes CDR1 MNHEY and CDR2 SMNVEV (reference sequence). This CDR3 spans 14 amino acids. Trimming took off 7 bases at V and 6 bases at J, with 16 bases between the two ends. PCR employed 60 Vbeta and 13 Jbeta primers. Assay used: immunoSEQ multiplex PCR; TCRdb lists only in-frame clones, some missing. The sample lists some 190,000 clones, 75% to 90% occurring once. The sequence was obtained from a boy under 10 years old in good health and CMV-seronegative. Sequencing was done on a sample of PBMCs. The J gene is TRBJ2-1, the V gene TRBV27, with a weak D call TRBD2 (5 bases). CDR3 in amino acids: CASTFGGEGNEQFF. Here the CDR3 DNA reads TGTGCCAGCACCTTCGGCGGCGAGGGCAATGAGCAGTTCTTC.